The 2 T cell receptor beta chains in this list originate from one sample, sequenced in a study of blood T cell repertoires in COVID-19. Data came from immunoSEQ multiplex PCR; TCRdb stores just in-frame clones and leaves some out. The sample holds some 150,000 clones; approximately 80% are singletons and the top ten take roughly 4.7%. Sequenced sample: peripheral blood. Receptors originate from a woman aged 45-59 years with acute or convalescent COVID-19.

There are many counts of this clone. The genes are TRBV13 and TRBJ1-3; D is unclear. This CDR3 has 15 residues. Germline CDR1 reads PRHDT; CDR2 reads FYEKMQ (reference sequence). The V end lost 4 bases, the J end lost 0 bases, and 10 bases lay between the germline ends. The CDR3 is CASSWMAVSGNTIYF. The CDR3 bases are TGTGCCAGCAGCTGGATGGCGGTCTCTGGAAACACCATATATTTT.

V and J are TRBV19 and TRBJ1-1; D gene uncertain. CDR3 length: 11 residues. The ends were cut back, 5 bases at V and 1 base at J, with 2 bases in the middle. The germline V gene encodes CDR1 LNHDA and CDR2 SQIVND (reference sequence). For the CDR3, the DNA is TGTGCCAGTAGTCAGAACACTGAAGCTTTCTTT. It translates to CASSQNTEAFF.